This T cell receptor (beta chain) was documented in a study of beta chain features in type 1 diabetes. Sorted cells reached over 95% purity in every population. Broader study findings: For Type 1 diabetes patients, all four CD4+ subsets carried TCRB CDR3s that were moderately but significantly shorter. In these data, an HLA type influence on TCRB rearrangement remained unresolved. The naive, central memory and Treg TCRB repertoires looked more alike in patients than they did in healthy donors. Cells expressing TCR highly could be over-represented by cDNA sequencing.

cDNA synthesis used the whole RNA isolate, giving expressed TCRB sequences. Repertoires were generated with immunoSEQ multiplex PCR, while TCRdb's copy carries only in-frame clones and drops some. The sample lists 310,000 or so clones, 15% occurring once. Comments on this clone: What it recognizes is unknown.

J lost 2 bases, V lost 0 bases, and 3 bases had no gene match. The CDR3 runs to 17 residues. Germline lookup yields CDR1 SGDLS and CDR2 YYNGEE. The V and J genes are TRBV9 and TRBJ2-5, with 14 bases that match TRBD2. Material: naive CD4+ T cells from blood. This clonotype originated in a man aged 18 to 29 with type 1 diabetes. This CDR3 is CASSVGLAGGGQETQYF. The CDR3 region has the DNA TGTGCCAGCAGCGTAGGACTAGCGGGAGGGGGTCAAGAGACCCAGTACTTC.